The 10 T cell receptor beta chains in this list originate from one sample, sequenced in a study of cytomegalovirus exposure and HLA in healthy donors. Primers for the PCR totalled 60 Vbeta and 13 Jbeta. Using immunoSEQ multiplex PCR, the repertoire was profiled, and TCRdb retains in-frame clones only, with some absent. Across 180,000 or so clones, the top ten clones capture approximately 0.8% of the sample. The material sequenced was PBMCs. The receptors derive from a woman younger than 35 in good health and CMV-seropositive.

The chain employs TRBV12-5 and TRBJ2-1, with TRBD2 matching over 8 bases. The germline CDR1 and CDR2 sequences are LGHNT and FRNRAP. V was clipped by 8 bases and J by 1 base; unmatched bases: 4. The CDR3 spans 14 residues. The CDR3 here is CASYPGGSYNEQFF. The CDR3 nucleotides are TGTGCTAGTTATCCGGGAGGGTCCTACAATGAGCAGTTCTTC. Together with reference TRBV12-5 and TRBJ2-1, the CDR3 gives the full variable domain: DARVTQTPRHKVTEMGQEVTMRCQPILGHNTVFWYRQTMMQGLELLAYFRNRAPLDDSGMPKDRFSAEMPDATLATLKIQPSEPRDSAVYFCASYPGGSYNEQFFGPGTRLTVL.

The chain has TRBV10-2 and TRBJ2-3; D ambiguous. CDR1 is WSHSY, CDR2 SAAADI, per germline. This CDR3 comprises 15 residues. Trimming took 5 bases from V and 3 from J, leaving 15 bases between them. In nucleotides, the CDR3 is TGCGCCAGCAGTCCGAATCTAGTATGGACAGATACGCAGTATTTT. Its translation: CASSPNLVWTDTQYF.

The chain carries TRBV18 and TRBJ2-1, with 8 bases fitting TRBD2. With 0 bases clipped from V and 4 bases from J, the junction kept 8 bases outside the gene matches. The CDR3 is made up of 17 amino acids. Germline V gives CDR1 KGHSH, CDR2 LQKENI. The CDR3 region has the DNA TGTGCCAGCTCACCACCGGTTTCGTCTAGCGGGTACAATGAGCAGTTCTTC. Protein sequence: CASSPPVSSSGYNEQFF.

DNA of the CDR3: TGTGCCAGCAGCCCCGGGACAGGGGGCTGGTTTGATGGCTACACCTTC. This codes for CASSPGTGGWFDGYTF. This chain links TRBV7-9 with TRBJ1-2; the match to TRBD1 covers 12 bases. Per germline, CDR1 SEHNR and CDR2 FQNEAQ (reference sequence). Trimming cost V 5 bases and J 6 bases; bases outside gene matches: 10. The CDR3 totals 16 residues.

The CDR3 sequence is CASRGGGALNTQYF. The CDR3 bases are TGTGCGTCGCGCGGCGGGGGGGCCCTAAATACGCAGTATTTT. J is TRBJ2-3 and V is TRBV7-2, with 9 bases lining up with TRBD2. Germline values: CDR1 SGHTA, CDR2 FQGNSA. This CDR3 contains 14 residues.

The genes are TRBV6-1 and TRBJ1-2; TRBD1 agrees at 11 bases. J gave up 0 bases and V 6 bases, and 3 bases lay outside the gene matches. CDR1 and CDR2 from the germline V gene are MNHNS and SASEGT. The CDR3 contains 15 residues. The CDR3 region has the DNA TGTGCCAGCAGAGCGGACAGGGGGCCTAACTATGGCTACACCTTC. Translated: CASRADRGPNYGYTF.

The gene calls are TRBV6-6 and TRBJ2-1; a possible D gene is TRBD1 (9 bases). CDR1 is MNHNY, CDR2 SVGAGI, per germline (reference sequence). There are 14 residues in the CDR3. Between the trimmed V and J ends, which lost 10 bases and 7 bases, there was a span of 20 bases. The CDR3 region is CATRGTGTRNEQFF. The CDR3 nucleotides are TGTGCCACCCGCGGGACAGGGACTAGAAATGAGCAGTTCTTC.

This chain joins TRBV10-3 and TRBJ1-1, with D perhaps TRBD1 (6 bases). This CDR3 is 15 amino acids long. The V gene's germline CDR1 is ENHRY and CDR2 SYGVKD. Trimming pared 8 bases from V and 1 base from J, leaving 17 bases between. CDR3 DNA: TGTGCCATCCGAAACCCGGACAGCCGGAACACTGAAGCTTTCTTT. It specifies CAIRNPDSRNTEAFF.

The genes are TRBV7-2 and TRBJ1-3; 8 positions match TRBD1. This CDR3 has 16 amino acids. CDR1 and CDR2 from the germline V gene are SGHTA and FQGNSA. V was pared by 1 base and J by 4 bases, with 6 bases of the junction left unmatched. The CDR3 sequence is CASSLVGQGSGNTIYF. Written as DNA, the CDR3 is TGTGCCAGCAGCTTAGTAGGACAGGGATCAGGAAACACCATATATTTT.

The chain carries TRBV4-2 and TRBJ2-1; TRBD2 agrees at 14 bases. CDR1 and CDR2 (germline): LGHNA, YNFKEQ. V lost 5 bases, J lost 7 bases, and 7 bases stayed unmatched. This CDR3 has 16 residues. CDR3 coding DNA: TGTGCCAGCAGCTCACGACTAGCGGGGGGGTATAATGAGCAGTTCTTC. Amino acid sequence: CASSSRLAGGYNEQFF.